This TCR beta chain is drawn from a study of cytomegalovirus exposure and HLA in healthy donors. V gave up 5 bases and J gave up 5 bases; unmatched junction bases: 5. CDR1 and CDR2 (germline): LNHDA, SQIVND (reference sequence). This CDR3 comprises 14 residues. Libraries were prepared by immunoSEQ multiplex PCR; TCRdb keeps only in-frame clonotypes and omits some of them. The repertoire holds about 73,000 clones, with 85% to 95% as singletons. This TCR was recovered from a young man in good health and CMV-seronegative. Sequenced sample: PBMCs. The chain employs TRBV19 and TRBJ2-2; TRBD1 matches at 7 bases. In DNA, the CDR3 is TGTGCCAGTAGTCATAGGGGGCGGACCGGGGAGCTGTTTTTT. As protein: CASSHRGRTGELFF. Looking up the rest from reference TRBV19 and TRBJ2-2 gives the full variable domain: DGGITQSPKYLFRKEGQNVTLSCEQNLNHDAMYWYRQDPGQGLRLIYYSQIVNDFQKGDIAEGYSVSREKKESFPLTVTSAQKNPTAFYLCASSHRGRTGELFFGEGSRLTVL.